Following are 29 T cell receptor beta chains from one sample sequenced in a study of blood T cell repertoires in COVID-19. Generated by immunoSEQ multiplex PCR, the TCRdb table keeps only in-frame clones and is missing some. The profile shows hundreds of thousands of clones, 90% of them singletons. The sequenced material came from PBMCs or T cells enriched from blood (not recorded which). These receptors were taken from a man aged 55 to 70 who had recovered from COVID-19.

The table lists this clone with a few counts. This chain links TRBV18 with TRBJ2-2, with D perhaps TRBD1 (6 bases). V lost 1 base to trimming and J lost 0 bases, with 9 bases between them. This CDR3 has 16 amino acids. CDR1 is KGHSH, CDR2 LQKENI, per germline. CDR3 sequence (DNA): TGTGCCAGCTCACCACGGACAGCCTCGAACACCGGGGAGCTGTTTTTT. This gives the protein CASSPRTASNTGELFF.

This clone was observed a handful of times. CDR3 coding DNA: TGTGCCAGCAGTTTTCGGGATGGCTACACCTTC. This encodes CASSFRDGYTF. V and J are TRBV28 and TRBJ1-2, with no clear D. The CDR3 runs to 11 residues. Per germline, CDR1 MDHEN and CDR2 SYDVKM. Trimming took 3 bases from V and 6 from J, leaving 5 bases between them.

The chain links TRBV11-1 to TRBJ2-1; TRBD1 aligns across 9 bases. This CDR3 contains 16 residues. V was clipped by 5 bases and J by 5 bases; unmatched bases: 10. CDR1 SGHAT and CDR2 FQDESV come from the germline V gene (reference sequence). CDR3 loop: CASSTQGQGVHNEQFF. The CDR3 DNA follows: TGTGCCAGCAGCACCCAGGGACAGGGTGTCCACAATGAGCAGTTCTTC.

The chain is built from TRBV7-2 and TRBJ2-4; D gene uncertain. Looked up from germline, CDR1 is SGHTA and CDR2 is FQGNSA. V gave up 3 bases and J gave up 5 bases, with 8 bases separating them. The CDR3 is 13 amino acids. CDR3 in DNA: TGTGCCAGCAGCTTTGGCTGGCAAAACATTCAGTACTTC. It specifies CASSFGWQNIQYF.

J is TRBJ2-2 and V is TRBV3-1 (or the pseudogene TRBV3-2), with 13 positions matching TRBD2. Germline V gene sequence: CDR1 LGHDT, CDR2 YNNKEL (reference sequence). V shed 0 bases, J shed 5 bases, and the junction held 6 bases outside the gene matches. The CDR3 length is 18 residues. CDR3 in DNA: TGTGCCAGCAGCCAAGATTCCGGACTAGCGGGAGCAACCGGGGAGCTGTTTTTT. This encodes CASSQDSGLAGATGELFF.

The chain's CDR3 is CASRDNSPLHF. CDR3 DNA sequence: TGTGCCAGTAGAGATAATTCACCCCTCCACTTT. V is TRBV28 and J is TRBJ1-6, with D unresolved. The ends were cut back, 9 bases at V and 5 bases at J, with 5 bases in the middle. Germline values: CDR1 MDHEN, CDR2 SYDVKM. The CDR3 consists of 11 residues.

J is TRBJ1-5 and V is TRBV7-2, with D hard to call. In germline, CDR1 is SGHTA, CDR2 FQGNSA. Trimming stripped 1 base from V and 1 base from J, with 8 bases between. The CDR3 is 15 residues long. CDR3 DNA: TGTGCCAGCAGCTTAGGTGGAGTGAGCAATCAGCCCCAGCATTTT. Translating gives CASSLGGVSNQPQHF.

V and J are TRBV7-9 and TRBJ2-7; D gene ambiguous. The CDR3 loop spans 10 amino acids. Trimming took off 4 bases at V and 4 bases at J, with 2 bases between the two ends. Germline CDR1 is SEHNR and CDR2 is FQNEAQ (reference sequence). The CDR3 reads CASSSYEQYF. The CDR3, as DNA: TGTGCCAGCAGCTCGTACGAGCAGTACTTC.

With regard to this clone: Other DNA sequences in this specimen translate into the identical CDR3. The chain carries TRBV24-1 and TRBJ2-3; 8 bases line up with TRBD2. Germline lookup yields CDR1 KGHDR and CDR2 SFDVKD. This CDR3 is built from 16 residues. V shed 3 bases and J 0 bases; nucleotides not matched to a gene: 4. The CDR3 region is CATSDPSGSSTDTQYF. CDR3 nucleotides: TGTGCCACCAGTGATCCTAGCGGGTCAAGCACAGATACGCAGTATTTT.

This clone showed up just once. The V call is TRBV27, the J call TRBJ2-2; 7 bases match TRBD2. The germline V gene encodes CDR1 MNHEY and CDR2 SMNVEV (reference sequence). V gave up 4 bases and J gave up 1 base; unmatched junction bases: 9. This CDR3 is 17 amino acids long. The CDR3 DNA sequence: TGTGCCAGCAGTTCCCCCGGGACTACGGGGAACACCGGGGAGCTGTTTTTT. It is translated as CASSSPGTTGNTGELFF.

The chain links TRBV14 to TRBJ2-2; 9 nucleotides line up with TRBD1. In germline, CDR1 is SGHDN, CDR2 FVKESK. Germline trimming cut 4 bases from V and 5 bases from J; bases unmatched to any gene: 2. This CDR3 has 14 residues. Here the CDR3 reads CASSLQGATGELFF. CDR3 bases: TGTGCCAGCAGCCTACAGGGGGCTACCGGGGAGCTGTTTTTT. Based on the CDR3 plus reference TRBV14 and TRBJ2-2, the full variable domain is EAGVTQFPSHSVIEKGQTVTLRCDPISGHDNLYWYRRVMGKEIKFLLHFVKESKQDESGMPNNRFLAERTGGTYSTLKVQPAELEDSGVYFCASSLQGATGELFFGEGSRLTVL.

This clone showed up just a few times. This chain uses TRBV28 with TRBJ2-7; 7 nucleotides match TRBD2. In germline, CDR1 is MDHEN, CDR2 SYDVKM. J lost 1 base, V lost 7 bases, and 16 bases had no gene match. This CDR3 spans 17 amino acids. CDR3 amino acids: CASTSHKAGDKSYEQYF. The DNA for the CDR3 is TGTGCCAGCACCAGCCACAAGGCGGGAGACAAATCCTACGAGCAGTACTTC.

V usage is TRBV10-3 and J usage is TRBJ2-7; TRBD2 matches 8 bases. The V gene's germline CDR1 is ENHRY and CDR2 SYGVKD. The junction had 10 bases not matched to a gene; V was cut back by 8 bases and J by 1 base. The CDR3 sequence is 15 residues long. The CDR3 nucleotides read TGTGCCATCCAAAGTACAAGCGGGGGTTCCTACGAGCAGTACTTC. Protein product: CAIQSTSGGSYEQYF.

The chain carries TRBV9 and TRBJ2-7, with 8 bases matching TRBD1. This CDR3 comprises 14 residues. V lost 1 base, J lost 4 bases, and 4 bases stayed unmatched. CDR1 is SGDLS and CDR2 is YYNGEE in the germline V gene. CDR3 sequence reads: CASSVTGQGYEQYF. DNA of the CDR3: TGTGCCAGCAGCGTAACCGGACAGGGTTACGAGCAGTACTTC. Full variable domain (remainder filled in from reference TRBV9 and TRBJ2-7): DSGVTQTPKHLITATGQRVTLRCSPRSGDLSVYWYQQSLDQGLQFLIQYYNGEERAKGNILERFSAQQFPDLHSELNLSSLELGDSALYFCASSVTGQGYEQYFGPGTRLTVT.

The chain joins TRBV27 to TRBJ1-5; D is uncertain. CDR1 and CDR2 (germline): MNHEY, SMNVEV (reference sequence). The CDR3 loop spans 14 amino acids. Trimming shortened V by 0 bases and J by 5 bases, and 8 bases separated the two germline ends. The CDR3 sequence is CASSLSSGYQPQHF. CDR3 nucleotides: TGTGCCAGCAGTTTATCTTCGGGATATCAGCCCCAGCATTTT.

The rearrangement uses TRBV4-2 and TRBJ2-2, with D perhaps matching TRBD2 (5 bases). Trimming removed 3 bases from V and 0 bases from J, with 11 bases in between. This CDR3 contains 16 residues. Germline V lookup: CDR1 LGHNA, CDR2 YNFKEQ. This CDR3 is CASSHGRESNTGELFF. As DNA, the CDR3 is TGTGCCAGCAGCCACGGCCGGGAATCGAACACCGGGGAGCTGTTTTTT.

In nucleotides, the CDR3 is TGTGCCAGCAGCCCAACCGGGACAGGGGTTGGCTACACCTTC. This sequence encodes CASSPTGTGVGYTF. This sequence joins TRBV7-9 and TRBJ1-2; 10 bases are shared with TRBD1. V was clipped by 5 bases and J by 7 bases; unmatched bases: 7. CDR1 and CDR2 from the germline V gene are SEHNR and FQNEAQ (reference sequence). This CDR3 spans 14 amino acids.

The chain joins TRBV14 to TRBJ2-6, with a tentative D call TRBD1 (6 bases). Germline V gene data show CDR1 as SGHDN and CDR2 as FVKESK. Trimming removed 4 bases from V and 3 bases from J, with 7 bases in between. The CDR3 extends over 14 amino acids. CDR3: CASSPGDGANVLTF. CDR3 DNA: TGTGCCAGCAGCCCAGGGGATGGGGCCAACGTCCTGACTTTC. Full variable domain (outside the CDR3, taken from reference TRBV14 and TRBJ2-6): EAGVTQFPSHSVIEKGQTVTLRCDPISGHDNLYWYRRVMGKEIKFLLHFVKESKQDESGMPNNRFLAERTGGTYSTLKVQPAELEDSGVYFCASSPGDGANVLTFGAGSRLTVL.

The genes are TRBV7-2 and TRBJ1-4; D is unclear. This CDR3 region has 17 residues. Germline CDR1 is SGHTA and CDR2 is FQGNSA. Trimming removed 1 base at V and 0 bases at J, with 12 bases between. The CDR3 coding sequence is TGTGCCAGCAGCTTAGGAGCCTCCCGAACAACTAATGAAAAACTGTTTTTT. It specifies CASSLGASRTTNEKLFF.

J is TRBJ2-1 and V is TRBV4-1; tentatively, D is TRBD2 (6 bases). Trimming shortened V by 1 base and J by 4 bases, and 17 bases separated the two germline ends. Germline CDR1 is MGHRA and CDR2 is YSYEKL. The CDR3 loop spans 17 amino acids. This CDR3 is CASSQGVTGDRYNEQFF. The CDR3 nucleotides are TGCGCCAGCAGCCAAGGGGTAACGGGAGACAGATACAATGAGCAGTTCTTC.

The rearrangement links TRBV7-8 to TRBJ2-2; no firm D call. This CDR3 has 13 amino acids. V lost 1 base, J lost 6 bases, and 6 bases lay in between. From germline, CDR1 is SGHVS and CDR2 FQNEAQ. The CDR3 DNA reads TGTGCCAGCAGCTTAGAGGCGGCCGGGGAGCTGTTTTTT. Its translation: CASSLEAAGELFF.

The chain couples TRBV7-6 to TRBJ2-2, with 8 bases fitting TRBD2. This CDR3 region has 16 residues. The ends lost 4 bases at V and 5 bases at J; junction bases unmatched: 9. The germline V gene has CDR1 SGHVS and CDR2 FNYEAQ. The CDR3 nucleotides read TGTGCCAGCAGCTCCCCGGCGGGAGGAGATACCGGGGAGCTGTTTTTT. It translates to CASSSPAGGDTGELFF.

V usage is TRBV25-1 and J usage is TRBJ1-1; no reliable D call. The CDR3 length is 13 residues. V lost 7 bases to trimming and J lost 2 bases, with 11 bases between them. The germline gives CDR1 MGHDK, CDR2 SYGVNS. The CDR3 protein is CASIGWSNTEAFF. The CDR3 DNA follows: TGTGCCAGCATCGGGTGGAGTAACACTGAAGCTTTCTTT.

A single count supports this clone. The chain's CDR3 is CASSFGTWGTDTQYF. CDR3 DNA: TGTGCCAGCAGTTTTGGGACTTGGGGAACAGATACGCAGTATTTT. The chain is built from TRBV6-6 and TRBJ2-3, with D perhaps TRBD2 (6 bases). V lost 4 bases, J lost 3 bases, and 14 bases lay in between. The CDR3 contains 15 residues. CDR1 and CDR2 (germline): MNHNY, SVGAGI (reference sequence).

V is TRBV27 and J is TRBJ2-3; 10 bases align to TRBD2. The CDR3 spans 15 residues. CDR1 is MNHEY and CDR2 is SMNVEV in the germline V gene (reference sequence). J lost 1 base, V lost 3 bases, and 1 base had no gene match. CDR3 protein: CASSLGTSGTDTQYF. The CDR3 DNA sequence: TGTGCCAGCAGTTTGGGGACTAGCGGCACAGATACGCAGTATTTT.

The chain recombines TRBV3-1 (or the pseudogene TRBV3-2) with TRBJ2-1; perhaps TRBD1 as D (6 bases). Per the germline V gene, CDR1 is LGHDT and CDR2 is YNNKEL (reference sequence). This CDR3 comprises 16 residues. V lost 0 bases to trimming and J lost 5 bases, with 14 bases between them. This chain's CDR3 is CASSQDIGDTNNEQFF. The CDR3 nucleotides read TGTGCCAGCAGCCAAGATATAGGGGACACAAACAATGAGCAGTTCTTC.

The chain recombines TRBV25-1 with TRBJ1-4; TRBD1 might be the D (5 bases). V was trimmed by 3 bases and J by 11 bases, leaving 13 bases between them. CDR1 MGHDK and CDR2 SYGVNS come from the germline V gene. The length of the CDR3 is 13 residues. Written as DNA, the CDR3 is TGTGCCAGCAGTGATGGGGCGATTGTGAAACTGTTTTTT. It yields the protein CASSDGAIVKLFF.

CDR3 nucleotides: TGTGCCACCAGCAGAGATGTTATACCGACGGGTGGCTACACCTTC. It yields the protein CATSRDVIPTGGYTF. This chain joins TRBV15 and TRBJ1-2, with unresolved D. This CDR3 is built from 15 residues. V dropped 0 bases and J dropped 7 bases, with 15 bases sitting between them. Germline V gene data show CDR1 as LNHNV and CDR2 as YYDKDF (reference sequence).

In regard to this clone: Other DNA sequences within the sample encode an identical CDR3. The chain uses TRBV6-1 and TRBJ2-1; D gene unclear. Deletions cut 3 bases from V and 4 bases from J, with 7 bases between. This CDR3 comprises 13 residues. In germline, CDR1 is MNHNS, CDR2 SASEGT. Written as DNA, the CDR3 is TGTGCCAGCAGTGAGGGCAGATACAATGAGCAGTTCTTC. Protein: CASSEGRYNEQFF.